These 17 T cell receptor beta chains originate from one sample sequenced in a study of control samples from healthy donors and cancer patients. Only in-frame clones appear in the TCRdb table, and some are missing; sequencing was by immunoSEQ multiplex PCR. The table has about 49,000 clones, just over 85% seen once. The sample taken for sequencing was PBMCs. All receptors come from a woman aged 50 to 65 with lung cancer.

CDR3 nucleotides: TGTGCCAGCAGTTTACTCCCGGGACAGGGGGCGCGTGGCTACACCTTC. Amino acids: CASSLLPGQGARGYTF. The chain combines TRBV28 with TRBJ1-2, with 12 nucleotides matching TRBD1. J lost 7 bases, V lost 2 bases, and 8 bases had no gene match. The CDR3 extends over 16 amino acids. CDR1 is MDHEN and CDR2 is SYDVKM in the germline V gene.

The chain carries TRBV14 and TRBJ2-7; the D gene is possibly TRBD1 (6 bases). The CDR3 contains 20 residues. Germline CDR1 is SGHDN and CDR2 is FVKESK. Trimming cost V 0 bases and J 6 bases, with 30 bases left between them. The CDR3 coding sequence is TGTGCCAGCAGCCAAGATAGCAGGGGAAGATCCGGAGCTAGAGTGGGCGAGCAGTACTTC. Protein: CASSQDSRGRSGARVGEQYF.

Only one count was recorded for this clone. The chain couples TRBV4-1 to TRBJ1-6, with D hard to call. Trimming pared 0 bases from V and 0 bases from J, leaving 9 bases between. CDR1 MGHRA and CDR2 YSYEKL come from the germline V gene. The length of the CDR3 is 17 residues. CDR3 sequence (DNA): TGCGCCAGCAGCCAAGACAGTTCGAGCTCCTATAATTCACCCCTCCACTTT. Translated, it gives CASSQDSSSSYNSPLHF.

This chain links TRBV15 with TRBJ1-1, with D unresolved. Deletions cut 6 bases from V and 1 base from J, with 6 bases between. This CDR3 has 12 residues. CDR1 LNHNV and CDR2 YYDKDF come from the germline V gene (reference sequence). The CDR3 protein is CATSLANTEAFF. The CDR3, as DNA: TGTGCCACCAGTCTTGCGAACACTGAAGCTTTCTTT.

The chain is built from TRBV5-4 and TRBJ2-5; D possibly corresponds to TRBD2 (6 bases). The CDR3 spans 14 residues. Trimming left V 2 bases short and J 1 base short, with 9 bases between. Germline-derived CDR1 and CDR2 are SGHNT and YYREEE (reference sequence). CDR3 bases: TGTGCCAGCAGCTTCGCGGGGAGCCAAGAGACCCAGTACTTC. The encoded protein is CASSFAGSQETQYF. Combining the CDR3 with reference TRBV5-4 and TRBJ2-5 gives the whole variable domain ETGVTQSPTHLIKTRGQQVTLRCSSQSGHNTVSWYQQALGQGPQFIFQYYREEENGRGNFPPRFSGLQFPNYSSELNVNALELDDSALYLCASSFAGSQETQYFGPGTRLLVL.

The chain employs TRBV19 and TRBJ1-2; the D gene is possibly TRBD1 (6 bases). Trimming cost V 5 bases and J 2 bases, with 12 bases left between them. Germline V lookup: CDR1 LNHDA, CDR2 SQIVND (reference sequence). The CDR3 is 14 amino acids. The CDR3 loop reads CASSFSGQNYGYTF. CDR3 sequence (DNA): TGTGCCAGTAGTTTCTCAGGACAGAACTATGGCTACACCTTC.

The chain employs TRBV20-1 and TRBJ1-1, with D unclear. Germline CDR1 and CDR2: DFQATT and SNEGSKA (reference sequence). Trimming removed 5 bases from V and 1 base from J, with 5 bases in between. The length of the CDR3 is 11 residues. The CDR3 nucleotides read TGCAGTGCTGGACCGAACACTGAAGCTTTCTTT. It codes for CSAGPNTEAFF.

J is TRBJ1-1 and V is TRBV5-1; tentatively, D is TRBD1 (6 bases). V was pared by 0 bases and J by 3 bases, with 15 bases between. Germline V gene data show CDR1 as SGHRS and CDR2 as YFSETQ. The CDR3 extends over 16 amino acids. CDR3: CASSLAIFRGYTEAFF. The CDR3, as DNA: TGCGCCAGCAGCTTGGCCATATTTAGGGGGTACACTGAAGCTTTCTTT.

The chain has TRBV5-4 and TRBJ1-3; D gene ambiguous. V lost 0 bases to trimming and J lost 4 bases, with 11 bases between them. This CDR3 spans 15 amino acids. Germline V gives CDR1 SGHNT, CDR2 YYREEE (reference sequence). The CDR3 coding sequence is TGTGCCAGCAGCTTGGTGGGAACGGAGGGAAACACCATATATTTT. Translated: CASSLVGTEGNTIYF.

The table lists this clone with a count of one. V is TRBV4-3 and J is TRBJ1-1; D not resolved. This CDR3 is built from 13 residues. Trimming took 6 bases from V and 4 from J, leaving 12 bases between them. Germline CDR1 LGHNA, CDR2 YSLEER. CDR3 residues: CASSPRWGTEAFF. The CDR3 bases are TGCGCCAGCAGTCCCCGCTGGGGCACTGAAGCTTTCTTT.

This CDR3 reads CASSSLSGEPTDTQYF. The CDR3 DNA is TGTGCCAGCAGCTCTCTTAGCGGGGAACCCACAGATACGCAGTATTTT. V usage is TRBV6-6 and J usage is TRBJ2-3, with 8 bases identical to TRBD2. CDR3 length: 16 amino acids. CDR1 and CDR2 from the germline V gene are MNHNY and SVGAGI (reference sequence). The V gene end was trimmed by 6 bases and the J gene end by 2 bases; junction bases not matched to a gene: 10.

The rearrangement links TRBV27 to TRBJ1-5, with 7 bases identical to TRBD1. V trimming: 6 bases; J trimming: 2 bases; junction bases outside the gene matches: 4. CDR3 length equals 14 residues. Germline CDR1 reads MNHEY; CDR2 reads SMNVEV (reference sequence). In DNA form, the CDR3 reads TGTGCCAGCAGGCAGGGGGTCGGCAATCAGCCCCAGCATTTT. Amino acid sequence: CASRQGVGNQPQHF.

CDR3 bases: TGCGCCAGCAGCCTCGAGAGCGGGGGGGCTAGCACAGATACGCAGTATTTT. It specifies CASSLESGGASTDTQYF. The rearrangement uses TRBV4-1 and TRBJ2-3; 10 bases align to TRBD2. Germline assignment: CDR1 MGHRA and CDR2 YSYEKL. V trimming: 4 bases; J trimming: 0 bases; junction bases outside the gene matches: 7. The CDR3 covers 17 residues.

The rearrangement links TRBV27 to TRBJ1-1, with 8 bases identical to TRBD1. V was clipped by 5 bases and J by 2 bases; unmatched bases: 7. Germline CDR1 reads MNHEY; CDR2 reads SMNVEV (reference sequence). The CDR3 loop spans 15 amino acids. CDR3 in DNA: TGTGCCAGCAGTCTACAGGGGGGGATTAACACTGAAGCTTTCTTT. Amino acid sequence: CASSLQGGINTEAFF.

The genes are TRBV12-3 or TRBV12-4 and TRBJ1-2, with D tentatively TRBD1 (5 bases). The CDR3 is 13 residues long. V gave up 3 bases and J gave up 7 bases, with 12 bases separating them. In DNA, the CDR3 is TGTGCCAGCAGTTTTGGGCGAGGGGTTGGCTACACCTTC. This sequence encodes CASSFGRGVGYTF.

V usage is TRBV9 and J usage is TRBJ1-2; a weak D match, TRBD1 (5 bases). Per the germline V gene, CDR1 is SGDLS and CDR2 is YYNGEE. The CDR3 runs to 14 residues. V was cut by 3 bases and J by 7 bases, with 16 bases left in between. The CDR3, as DNA: TGTGCCAGCAGCGGGGGGTCCCTTGGGGGTGGCTACACCTTC. Amino acids: CASSGGSLGGGYTF.

The V gene is TRBV7-2, the J gene TRBJ1-1, with a weak D call TRBD1 (5 bases). Germline CDR1 is SGHTA and CDR2 is FQGNSA. The CDR3 is 14 residues long. Trimming stripped 3 bases from V and 1 base from J, with 9 bases between. CDR3 residues: CASSFSRGNTEAFF. The CDR3 DNA reads as TGTGCCAGCAGCTTTAGTAGGGGGAACACTGAAGCTTTCTTT.